One and the same sample provided the 27 T cell receptor beta chains below, sequenced in a study of shared clonotypes between healthy human individuals. Sequencing used immunoSEQ multiplex PCR; TCRdb keeps in-frame clones, though not all of them. The sample shows over a million clones, around 76% of them seen only once. Sample: memory CD4+ T cells sorted from blood. Described subset: CD45RA-negative fraction. The receptor source for this set is a man younger than 35 in good health.

The DNA for the CDR3 is TGTGCCAGCAGCTTAAGAGGCAGCACGAACACCGGGGAGCTGTTTTTT. Translating it yields CASSLRGSTNTGELFF. The chain carries TRBV7-3 and TRBJ2-2; D ambiguous. V was pared by 1 base and J by 0 bases, with 9 bases between. The length of the CDR3 is 16 residues. Germline CDR1 is SGHTA and CDR2 is FQGTGA.

A note on this clone: Other DNA sequences in the same sample also yield this CDR3. The V and J genes are TRBV5-1 and TRBJ2-5; 8 nucleotides align to TRBD1. This CDR3 region has 15 residues. J was trimmed by 2 bases and V by 0 bases; bases with no gene match: 3. Germline CDR1 and CDR2: SGHRS and YFSETQ. Here the CDR3 DNA reads TGCGCCAGCAGCTTGGGACAGGGGTATCAAGAGACCCAGTACTTC. It translates to CASSLGQGYQETQYF.

The genes are TRBV12-5 and TRBJ2-7; TRBD1 might be the D (6 bases). V was shortened by 4 bases and J by 3 bases, with 16 bases between the two germline ends. The CDR3 runs to 15 residues. From germline, CDR1 is LGHNT and CDR2 FRNRAP. Here the CDR3 DNA reads TGTGCTAGTGGTTCGACACGGGACACCCTCTACGAGCAGTACTTC. It codes for CASGSTRDTLYEQYF. Looking up the rest from reference TRBV12-5 and TRBJ2-7 gives the full variable domain: DARVTQTPRHKVTEMGQEVTMRCQPILGHNTVFWYRQTMMQGLELLAYFRNRAPLDDSGMPKDRFSAEMPDATLATLKIQPSEPRDSAVYFCASGSTRDTLYEQYFGPGTRLTVT.

This clone was observed a handful of times. V usage is TRBV10-3 and J usage is TRBJ2-5; possible D gene TRBD2, 5 bases. This CDR3 region has 13 residues. Germline V gene lookup returns CDR1 ENHRY and CDR2 SYGVKD. V was clipped by 10 bases and J by 0 bases, with 12 bases between them. CDR3 coding DNA: TGTGCCAGCGCGGGCGGGTACCAAGAGACCCAGTACTTC. The encoded protein is CASAGGYQETQYF.

The chain carries TRBV30 and TRBJ2-2; D is unresolved. Germline CDR1 and CDR2: GTSNPN and SVGIG (reference sequence). The CDR3 length is 14 residues. Trimming took 0 bases from V and 6 from J, leaving 11 bases between them. CDR3 nucleotides: TGTGCCTGGAGTGTAGATTTGGCGGCCGGGGAGCTGTTTTTT. Its protein is CAWSVDLAAGELFF.

The chain has TRBV5-1 and TRBJ1-1; TRBD1 might be the D (5 bases). CDR3 length: 15 residues. The germline CDR1 and CDR2 sequences are SGHRS and YFSETQ. V lost 7 bases, J lost 2 bases, and 18 bases lay in between. The CDR3 spells CASAGGGTVNTEAFF. CDR3 sequence (DNA): TGCGCCAGCGCCGGCGGCGGGACGGTAAACACTGAAGCTTTCTTT.

V and J are TRBV11-3 and TRBJ2-5, with a possible D match to TRBD1 (6 bases). The DNA end is more similar to TRBJ2-7, so the J call may be wrong. Germline assignment: CDR1 SGHNT and CDR2 YENEEA. The CDR3 runs to 16 residues. CDR3 in DNA: TGTGCCAGCAGCTTAGCATCAGGGGTTAGCGCCTACGAGCAGTACTTC. As protein: CASSLASGVSAYEQYF.

V usage is TRBV5-1 and J usage is TRBJ2-3, with 8 bases identical to TRBD2. CDR1 and CDR2 (germline): SGHRS, YFSETQ. Trimming took 0 bases from V and 5 from J; bases not matched to a gene: 5. The CDR3 loop spans 15 amino acids. CDR3 residues: CASSLEAGGRDTQYF. DNA for the CDR3: TGCGCCAGCAGCTTGGAGGCGGGAGGAAGAGATACGCAGTATTTT.

The chain carries TRBV19 and TRBJ1-1; possible D gene TRBD1, 6 bases. Trimming cost V 6 bases and J 3 bases, with 11 bases left between them. CDR1 and CDR2 (germline): LNHDA, SQIVND (reference sequence). The CDR3 contains 13 residues. CDR3 nucleotide sequence: TGTGCCAGTAGGCAGGAGGGGGACACTGAAGCTTTCTTT. Amino acid sequence: CASRQEGDTEAFF.

The chain combines TRBV9 with TRBJ2-1; 9 nucleotides align to TRBD2. CDR1 SGDLS and CDR2 YYNGEE come from the germline V gene. The CDR3 totals 15 residues. V lost 2 bases, J lost 3 bases, and 3 bases stayed unmatched. CDR3 loop: CASSVSGSFYNEQFF. In nucleotides, the CDR3 is TGTGCCAGCAGCGTTAGCGGGAGTTTCTACAATGAGCAGTTCTTC.

The CDR3 DNA sequence: TGCGCCAGCAGTGCGACATGGGGAGGCTACGAGCAGTACTTC. Its protein is CASSATWGGYEQYF. This chain joins TRBV10-1 and TRBJ2-7; D might be TRBD2 (6 bases). V was trimmed by 4 bases and J by 3 bases, leaving 13 bases between them. The CDR3 contains 14 residues. Germline CDR1 reads WNHNN; CDR2 reads SYGVQD (reference sequence).

Regarding this clone: At one end the junction does not follow the germline gene, possibly because of a read error. V and J are TRBV6-5 and TRBJ1-1; D unclear. Per germline, CDR1 MNHEY and CDR2 SVGAGI. The CDR3 consists of 13 residues. CDR3 nucleotides: TGTGCCAGCAGTCCTCCGGGGAACGCTGAAGCTTTCTTT. Translating gives CASSPPGNAEAFF.

The chain combines TRBV19 with TRBJ2-3; 11 nucleotides agree with TRBD2. This CDR3 spans 13 amino acids. Trimming cost V 6 bases and J 7 bases; bases outside gene matches: 3. Germline V gene lookup returns CDR1 LNHDA and CDR2 SQIVND (reference sequence). This CDR3 is CASRTSGEHTQYF. CDR3 nucleotides: TGTGCCAGTAGGACTAGCGGGGAACATACGCAGTATTTT.

The table lists this clone with a count of one. V gene TRBV5-1 combines with J gene TRBJ1-1; D gene uncertain. Trimming cost V 4 bases and J 2 bases, with 12 bases left between them. From germline, CDR1 is SGHRS and CDR2 YFSETQ. The CDR3 runs to 14 residues. The CDR3 reads CASSLDPVNTEAFF. In DNA form, the CDR3 reads TGCGCCAGCAGCCTAGACCCCGTAAACACTGAAGCTTTCTTT.

The V call is TRBV27, the J call TRBJ2-3, with 13 bases fitting TRBD2. The CDR3 contains 16 residues. Trimming cost V 5 bases and J 3 bases; bases outside gene matches: 5. From germline, CDR1 is MNHEY and CDR2 SMNVEV (reference sequence). The CDR3 sequence is CASSPATSGRTDTQYF. The CDR3 region has the DNA TGTGCCAGCAGTCCGGCGACTAGCGGGAGGACAGATACGCAGTATTTT.

V usage is TRBV10-3 and J usage is TRBJ2-7, with no clear D. Trimming removed 2 bases at V and 3 bases at J, with 20 bases between. Germline V CDR1 and CDR2: ENHRY, SYGVKD. The CDR3 runs to 17 residues. The CDR3 region is CAISEGQTGKNLYEQYF. The CDR3 DNA reads as TGTGCCATCAGTGAGGGCCAGACTGGAAAGAACCTCTACGAGCAGTACTTC.

This rearrangement joins TRBV6-1 to TRBJ2-7, with 7 positions matching TRBD1. The V gene's germline CDR1 is MNHNS and CDR2 SASEGT. Trimming removed 1 base from V and 0 bases from J; junction bases left unmatched: 0. The CDR3 covers 14 residues. The CDR3 region is CASSEGDSSYEQYF. CDR3 bases: TGTGCCAGCAGTGAAGGGGACAGCTCCTACGAGCAGTACTTC.

The rearrangement uses TRBV7-2 and TRBJ1-1; D may be TRBD1 (6 bases). The CDR3 is made up of 16 amino acids. The V end was cut by 2 bases, the J end by 6 bases, with 19 bases between. The germline V gene encodes CDR1 SGHTA and CDR2 FQGNSA. Here the CDR3 reads CASSLIQGKLKAEAFF. The CDR3 coding sequence is TGTGCCAGCAGCTTAATACAGGGAAAGCTTAAGGCTGAAGCTTTCTTT.

In its sample, this clone was seen a few times. The chain employs TRBV7-2 and TRBJ2-1, with D possibly matching TRBD1 (6 bases). From germline, CDR1 is SGHTA and CDR2 FQGNSA. CDR3 length: 13 amino acids. V lost 5 bases and J lost 9, with 14 bases in between. The CDR3, as DNA: TGTGCCAGCAGCATACTTCGAGGGGGTGAGCAGTTCTTC. It yields the protein CASSILRGGEQFF.

This clone was counted only a few times. V and J are TRBV7-9 and TRBJ1-1, with 9 bases matching TRBD1. Germline V gives CDR1 SEHNR, CDR2 FQNEAQ (reference sequence). This CDR3 contains 16 residues. With V trimmed by 0 bases and J by 4 bases, 6 bases remained unmatched. The CDR3 region is CASSLADRGSATEAFF. In DNA form, the CDR3 reads TGTGCCAGCAGCTTAGCGGACAGGGGAAGCGCCACTGAAGCTTTCTTT.

The chain has TRBV6-1 and TRBJ1-5; the D gene is possibly TRBD1 (5 bases). The CDR3 is 13 amino acids. Looked up from germline, CDR1 is MNHNS and CDR2 is SASEGT. Trimming stripped 9 bases from V and 4 bases from J, with 13 bases between. The CDR3 protein is CASRGTDNQPQHF. CDR3 nucleotides: TGTGCCAGTCGTGGGACGGATAATCAGCCCCAGCATTTT.

As DNA, the CDR3 is TGTGCCAGCAGCCCTTCGGACAGGGCCATGAACACTGAAGCTTTCTTT. Translated, it gives CASSPSDRAMNTEAFF. The genes are TRBV11-2 and TRBJ1-1; TRBD1 matches 8 bases. Germline-derived CDR1 and CDR2 are SGHAT and FQNNGV. Losses at the gene ends were 5 bases for V and 0 bases for J; bases not matched to a gene: 8. The CDR3 has 16 amino acids.

The rearrangement joins TRBV14 to TRBJ2-1; tentative D call: TRBD2 (5 bases). Germline CDR1 and CDR2: SGHDN and FVKESK. Between the trimmed V and J ends, which lost 1 base and 9 bases, there was a span of 13 bases. The CDR3 loop spans 14 amino acids. The CDR3 bases are TGTGCCAGCAGCCAAGTGTTTGAGGGCGGTGAGCAGTTCTTC. Its translation: CASSQVFEGGEQFF.

The V gene is TRBV5-1, the J gene TRBJ2-7; maybe TRBD2 (6 bases). Germline V gives CDR1 SGHRS, CDR2 YFSETQ. Trimming stripped 4 bases from V and 0 bases from J, with 8 bases between. The CDR3 totals 13 residues. The CDR3 is CASSAGYSYEQYF. The CDR3 coding sequence is TGCGCCAGCAGCGCGGGGTACTCCTACGAGCAGTACTTC. The full variable domain, its missing parts supplied by reference TRBV5-1 and TRBJ2-7, is KAGVTQTPRYLIKTRGQQVTLSCSPISGHRSVSWYQQTPGQGLQFLFEYFSETQRNKGNFPGRFSGRQFSNSRSEMNVSTLELGDSALYLCASSAGYSYEQYFGPGTRLTVT.

The genes are TRBV6-5 and TRBJ1-1, with 8 positions matching TRBD1. J was trimmed by 5 bases and V by 2 bases; bases with no gene match: 10. The CDR3 has 16 amino acids. Per the germline V gene, CDR1 is MNHEY and CDR2 is SVGAGI. CDR3 sequence: CASSYKAGGDWTEAFF. CDR3 bases: TGTGCCAGCAGTTACAAGGCAGGGGGCGATTGGACTGAAGCTTTCTTT.

This clone was observed once. This sequence joins TRBV7-6 and TRBJ2-1; 8 nucleotides align to TRBD2. From germline, CDR1 is SGHVS and CDR2 FNYEAQ. The CDR3 has 12 amino acids. Unmatched junction bases numbered 6, after V lost 9 bases and J lost 8 bases. The CDR3 spells CASGGRNYEQFF. The CDR3 bases are TGTGCCAGTGGCGGGAGGAACTATGAGCAGTTCTTC. Complete variable domain (other parts from reference TRBV7-6 and TRBJ2-1): GAGVSQSPRYKVTKRGQDVALRCDPISGHVSLYWYRQALGQGPEFLTYFNYEAQQDKSGLPNDRFSAERPEGSISTLTIQRTEQRDSAMYRCASGGRNYEQFFGPGTRLTVL.

This clone was counted a few times. This chain links TRBV27 with TRBJ1-2; perhaps TRBD1 as D (5 bases). The ends were cut back, 6 bases at V and 1 base at J, with 21 bases in the middle. The CDR3 covers 17 residues. The germline gives CDR1 MNHEY, CDR2 SMNVEV (reference sequence). CDR3 coding DNA: TGTGCCAGCAGACCCTCTAATCTCTTTCAGGGTAACTATGGCTACACCTTC. This gives the protein CASRPSNLFQGNYGYTF.